The 13 T cell receptor beta chains below all came from one sample that was sequenced in a study of T-cell reconstitution after alpha-beta-depleted transplantation in children. Preparing the TCRbeta library involved the use of unique molecular identifiers. TCRdb analysed the PCR reads with MiXCR anew, one entry per CDR3 protein. Here the sample spans 440,000 or so distinct CDR3 sequences, 11% being singletons. The source was PBMCs from the stem cell graft donor, collected from the stem cell graft. These receptors originate from a human donor who donated a stem cell graft to a child with acute myeloid leukemia.

CDR3 region: CASSPRTGLSYEQYF. The DNA for the CDR3 is TGTGCCAGCAGCCCCCGGACAGGTCTCTCCTACGAGCAGTACTTC. This chain connects TRBV16 to TRBJ2-7, with 7 bases aligning to TRBD1. The ends lost 4 bases at V and 0 bases at J; junction bases unmatched: 6. The germline V gene has CDR1 KGHSY and CDR2 FQNENV. The CDR3 covers 15 residues.

In its sample, this clonotype was seen many times. This rearrangement joins TRBV20-1 to TRBJ1-2; D is perhaps TRBD1 (5 bases). CDR3 length equals 13 residues. Trimming cost V 8 bases and J 8 bases, with 21 bases left between them. Germline V gives CDR1 DFQATT, CDR2 SNEGSKA (reference sequence). The DNA of the CDR3 is TGCAGTCCGCATCCGGGACCCGGTGCGGGCTACACCTTC. This encodes CSPHPGPGAGYTF.

In this sample, this clonotype turned up a few times. V usage is TRBV20-1 and J usage is TRBJ2-5, with D hard to call. Per the germline V gene, CDR1 is DFQATT and CDR2 is SNEGSKA (reference sequence). This CDR3 has 13 residues. The V end lost 4 bases, the J end lost 5 bases, and 14 bases lay between the germline ends. Here the CDR3 reads CSATKIHGETQYF. The DNA of the CDR3 is TGCAGTGCTACCAAGATACATGGCGAGACCCAGTACTTC.

The chain links TRBV7-2 to TRBJ2-7; TRBD2 aligns across 8 bases. V lost 5 bases to trimming and J lost 0 bases; unmatched junction nucleotides: 6. The germline V gene encodes CDR1 SGHTA and CDR2 FQGNSA. The CDR3 runs to 15 residues. CDR3 sequence (DNA): TGTGCCAGCAGCAAATCGACTAGCGCCTCCTACGAGCAGTACTTC. Translated, it gives CASSKSTSASYEQYF.

There are a few counts of this clonotype. The V call is TRBV29-1, the J call TRBJ2-1; TRBD2 agrees at 9 bases. Germline V lookup: CDR1 SQVTM, CDR2 ANQGSEA. V dropped 4 bases and J dropped 2; count of bases not matched to a gene: 9. This CDR3 spans 16 amino acids. The CDR3 loop reads CSVVIAGATTYNEQFF. The DNA of the CDR3 is TGCAGCGTTGTAATAGCGGGGGCTACAACCTACAATGAGCAGTTCTTC.

This clonotype has ten or more counts. The chain employs TRBV7-2 and TRBJ2-1, with D perhaps assigned TRBD1 or TRBD2 (6 bases each). Germline CDR1 SGHTA, CDR2 FQGNSA. Trimming pared 5 bases from V and 3 bases from J, leaving 14 bases between. This CDR3 region has 15 residues. CDR3 residues: CASSPVGGHYNEQFF. For the CDR3, the DNA is TGTGCCAGCAGCCCCGTCGGGGGCCACTACAATGAGCAGTTCTTC.

The V call is TRBV2, the J call TRBJ2-1; TRBD1 aligns across 8 bases. The CDR3 has 16 residues. From germline, CDR1 is SNHLY and CDR2 FYNNEI. After removal of 8 bases from V and 6 bases from J, the junction contained 15 bases not matched to a gene. CDR3 sequence: CASEGTGGHRGNEQFF. The CDR3 DNA reads as TGTGCCAGCGAGGGGACAGGCGGCCACCGGGGCAATGAGCAGTTCTTC. Based on the CDR3 plus reference TRBV2 and TRBJ2-1, the full variable domain is EPEVTQTPSHQVTQMGQEVILRCVPISNHLYFYWYRQILGQKVEFLVSFYNNEISEKSEIFDDQFSVERPDGSNFTLKIRSTKLEDSAMYFCASEGTGGHRGNEQFFGPGTRLTVL.

The chain couples TRBV27 to TRBJ2-5; tentative D call: TRBD1 (6 bases). The CDR3 has 15 residues. Germline CDR1 and CDR2: MNHEY and SMNVEV (reference sequence). Trimming shortened V by 3 bases and J by 5 bases, and 16 bases separated the two germline ends. This CDR3 is CASSLLGQRGETQYF. The CDR3, as DNA: TGTGCCAGCAGTTTGCTTGGACAGCGAGGGGAGACCCAGTACTTC.

The chain is built from TRBV4-1 and TRBJ2-7; no clear D. Germline CDR1 reads MGHRA; CDR2 reads YSYEKL. Trimming left V 4 bases short and J 7 bases short, with 14 bases between. The CDR3 is made up of 13 amino acids. CDR3 sequence (DNA): TGCGCCAGCAGCCTCTCCGGGCTCCTGGAGCAGTACTTC. Amino acid sequence: CASSLSGLLEQYF.

This clonotype has more than one count but fewer than ten. The genes are TRBV20-1 and TRBJ2-1; D is tentatively TRBD1 or TRBD2 (5 bases each). The CDR3 totals 14 residues. Trimming stripped 3 bases from V and 0 bases from J, with 9 bases between. In germline, CDR1 is DFQATT, CDR2 SNEGSKA (reference sequence). CDR3 protein: CSASGTISYNEQFF. CDR3 DNA sequence: TGCAGTGCTAGCGGGACGATCTCCTACAATGAGCAGTTCTTC.

The V call is TRBV7-9, the J call TRBJ2-2; the D is unclear. The CDR3 has 17 amino acids. Germline V gene lookup returns CDR1 SEHNR and CDR2 FQNEAQ (reference sequence). Trimming took 1 base from V and 2 from J, leaving 14 bases between them. The CDR3 DNA is TGTGCCAGCAGCTTAGGGATCAAGGGTCGAAACACCGGGGAGCTGTTTTTT. It encodes CASSLGIKGRNTGELFF. The whole variable domain, remainder taken from reference TRBV7-9 and TRBJ2-2, is DTGVSQNPRHKITKRGQNVTFRCDPISEHNRLYWYRQTLGQGPEFLTYFQNEAQLEKSRLLSDRFSAERPKGSFSTLEIQRTEQGDSAMYLCASSLGIKGRNTGELFFGEGSRLTVL.

The rearrangement links TRBV6-5 to TRBJ1-1; 8 nucleotides align to TRBD1. The V gene end was trimmed by 7 bases and the J gene end by 5 bases; junction bases not matched to a gene: 6. CDR3 length equals 13 residues. The germline gives CDR1 MNHEY, CDR2 SVGAGI. The CDR3 spells CASTLGQGTEAFF. The CDR3 nucleotides are TGTGCCAGCACTTTAGGACAGGGAACTGAAGCTTTCTTT.

This clonotype was observed a few times. This sequence joins TRBV5-1 and TRBJ2-2; the D gene is possibly TRBD1 (5 bases). The germline CDR1 and CDR2 sequences are SGHRS and YFSETQ. The ends were cut back, 5 bases at V and 0 bases at J, with 11 bases in the middle. CDR3 length: 15 amino acids. This CDR3 is CASRTTTANTGELFF. In DNA form, the CDR3 reads TGCGCCAGCAGAACTACGACAGCGAACACCGGGGAGCTGTTTTTT.